This TCR beta chain is from a study of cytomegalovirus exposure and HLA in healthy donors. On this clone itself: The target antigen is unknown.

The primer mix had 60 Vbeta and 13 Jbeta primers. Sequencing was performed with immunoSEQ multiplex PCR; in TCRdb, only in-frame clones are kept and a portion is missing. The data hold 60,000 to 75,000 clones, with 70% to 75% observed a single time. Study outcomes and limitations: A missense DCLRE1C variant was associated with V- and J-gene trimming of TCR beta chains in a later analysis, and an independent cohort replicated the association. HLA restriction was apparent for most CMV-associated TCR beta chains in a later analysis. It has been reported that TCR beta sequences accurately predicted the HLA-A and HLA-B alleles of most subjects.

With 1 base clipped from V and 0 bases from J, the junction kept 5 bases outside the gene matches. Germline V gives CDR1 SGHRS, CDR2 YFSETQ. The CDR3 is 17 residues long. The chain has TRBV5-1 and TRBJ1-2; 11 bases are a match to TRBD1. Sequenced sample: PBMCs. This TCR was sampled from a woman aged 30 to 39 in good health and CMV-seropositive. The DNA for the CDR3 is TGCGCCAGCAGCTTGAGGACAGGGGGCCTAGCTAACTATGGCTACACCTTC. As protein: CASSLRTGGLANYGYTF.